This T cell receptor beta chain emerged from a study of T-cell memory formation after mild COVID-19. TCRdb processed the 5' RACE reads anew with MiXCR; each CDR3 protein has one entry. The sample has just under 350,000 distinct CDR3 sequences, 10% to 15% seen once. Per germline, CDR1 MGHRA and CDR2 YSYEKL. CDR3 size: 19 residues. Trimming at V came to 0 bases and at J to 3 bases, leaving 9 bases not matched to a gene. This clonotype was observed at least ten times. This sequence joins TRBV4-1 and TRBJ2-5; 14 nucleotides agree with TRBD2. The TCR originated in a man younger than 35 who had mild COVID-19 (a few samples of this study predate the infection). Cell type and time point are not known. Material: PBMCs or a T cell subset sorted from them (not recorded which). CDR3 nucleotide sequence: TGCGCCAGCAGCCAAGATGAACCGGGACTAGCGGGGGTTGAAGAGACCCAGTACTTC. Amino acid sequence: CASSQDEPGLAGVEETQYF.